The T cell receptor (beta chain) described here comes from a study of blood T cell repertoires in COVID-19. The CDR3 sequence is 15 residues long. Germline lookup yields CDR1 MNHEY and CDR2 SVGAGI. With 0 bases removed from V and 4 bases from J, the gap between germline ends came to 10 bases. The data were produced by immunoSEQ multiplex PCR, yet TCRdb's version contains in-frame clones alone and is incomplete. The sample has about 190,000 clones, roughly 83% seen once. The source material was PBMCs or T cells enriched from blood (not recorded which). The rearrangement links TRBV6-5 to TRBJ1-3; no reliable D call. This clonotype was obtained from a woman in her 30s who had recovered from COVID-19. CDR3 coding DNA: TGTGCCAGCAGTTACTCCGCGAAACTAGGAAACACCATATATTTT. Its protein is CASSYSAKLGNTIYF.